What follows are 2 T cell receptor beta chains derived from one specimen sequenced in a study of blood T cell repertoires in COVID-19. Only in-frame clones appear in the TCRdb table, and some are missing; sequencing was by immunoSEQ multiplex PCR. The sample holds fewer than 500,000 clones, 80% to 90% seen once. Input material: PBMCs or T cells enriched from blood (not recorded which). The source of these receptors is a man aged 25-40 years who had recovered from COVID-19.

V and J are TRBV5-1 and TRBJ2-7; TRBD1 matches 7 bases. The CDR3 is 14 amino acids. CDR1 is SGHRS and CDR2 is YFSETQ in the germline V gene. V gave up 4 bases and J gave up 5 bases; unmatched junction bases: 9. CDR3 region: CASSIRQGINEQYF. Here the CDR3 DNA reads TGCGCCAGCAGCATCCGACAGGGTATCAACGAGCAGTACTTC.

The chain joins TRBV4-1 to TRBJ1-2; TRBD1 aligns across 9 bases. The germline V gene has CDR1 MGHRA and CDR2 YSYEKL. This CDR3 has 17 amino acids. J gave up 0 bases and V 1 base, and 6 bases lay outside the gene matches. The chain's CDR3 is CASSQGFTGGSNYGYTF. DNA of the CDR3: TGCGCCAGCAGCCAAGGATTTACAGGGGGCTCTAACTATGGCTACACCTTC.